A selection of T cell receptor beta chains follows, all from one sample in a study of T-cell reconstitution after alpha-beta-depleted transplantation in children. TCRdb re-called the PCR reads through MiXCR, storing one row per CDR3 protein. The sample lists about 360,000 distinct CDR3 sequences; roughly 13% were seen once. The sequencing used PBMCs, collected from the stem cell graft. Receptors originate from a human donor who donated a stem cell graft to a child with Fanconi anemia. CDR3s include the opening cysteine and the closing phenylalanine or tryptophan. Fields, in order: V gene, CDR3 protein.

TRBV14	CASSYQGVPETQYF
TRBV7-2	CASSTGYDTQYF
TRBV29-1	CSVEPGGTGYEQYF
TRBV4-3	CASSQDRSGFSEQYF
TRBV5-6	CASSYSSVYEQYF
TRBV21-1	CAISGTGLTEAFF
TRBV25-1	CASSEYFAQGGNSPLHF
TRBV5-1	CASSTTVQETQYF
TRBV5-1	CASSLTPGLAGGQEFF
TRBV28	CASSLAGVGNEQFF
TRBV7-8	CASSQWGLLYEQYF
TRBV27	CASSWQGSNTGELFF
TRBV5-1	CASRPGTDYNEQFF
TRBV9	CASSGDRDSPMFWQFF
TRBV7-9	CASSSQGLTEAFF
TRBV6-1	CASRSRPRATIVNTEAFF
TRBV20-1	CSASTGESDSPLHF
TRBV29-1	CSVRPANTGELFF
TRBV7-8	CASSSGTSGYTDTQYF
TRBV2	CASSADRSGNQPQHF
TRBV29-1	CSVEDTGSSETQYF
TRBV12-3/TRBV12-4	CASSTLGLIGEQFF
TRBV15	CATSRRTDMAEAFF
TRBV11-2	CASSKRQRETQYF
TRBV10-3	CAISEAGNNYGYTF
TRBV20-1	CSPYGGGLDTQYF
TRBV29-1	CSAKREPGVDTQYF
TRBV5-6	CASSSFGGDTQYF
TRBV7-9	CASSFGKGSDTQYF
TRBV6-2/TRBV6-3	CASSWTRNTEAFF
TRBV4-3	CASSQFDGGLGGELFF
TRBV3-1	CASSPIRGYTDTQYF
TRBV5-1	CASSIGTGGIYNEQFF
TRBV6-5	CASRTGTGKTGELFF
TRBV11-2	CASSGHVNTEAFF
TRBV20-1	CSARMRSRGYTF
TRBV28	CATVRPSGGAETQYF
TRBV12-3/TRBV12-4	CASSSHSGNTIYF
TRBV6-5	CASSSPGTSGSNTGELFF
TRBV2	CASRTGGNIQYF
TRBV12-3/TRBV12-4	CASSPAGFNEQFF
TRBV7-9	CASSSTWGSADTQYF
TRBV12-3/TRBV12-4	CASRGQVYGYTF
TRBV12-3/TRBV12-4	CASSLRGTVNSPLHF
TRBV4-2	CASSRGHPEAFF
TRBV12-3/TRBV12-4	CATRLLSHFNTGELFF
TRBV6-2/TRBV6-3	CASSYSQGPRAIQYF
TRBV21-1	CASSKKPNQPQHF
TRBV12-3/TRBV12-4	CASSFRLGETQYF
TRBV6-6	CASSYSGDTQYF
TRBV20-1	CSARAGTGTQPQHF
TRBV3-1	CASSLGSGIQETQYF
TRBV19	CASSIRVGNTGELFF
TRBV9	CASSVRASWGVDTGELFF
TRBV6-2/TRBV6-3	CASRPRDGYEQYF
TRBV12-3/TRBV12-4	CASRKPYAESTQYF
TRBV15	CATSRDMGPGEQYF
TRBV12-3/TRBV12-4	CASSPAGQQGVQPQHF